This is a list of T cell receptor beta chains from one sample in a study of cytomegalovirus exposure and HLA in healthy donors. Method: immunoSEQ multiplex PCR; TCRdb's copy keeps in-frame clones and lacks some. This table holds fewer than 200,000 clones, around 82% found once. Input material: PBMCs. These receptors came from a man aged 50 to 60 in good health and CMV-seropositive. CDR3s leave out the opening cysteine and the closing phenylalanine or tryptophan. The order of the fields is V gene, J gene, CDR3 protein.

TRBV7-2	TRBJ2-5	ASSSPGLLAQY
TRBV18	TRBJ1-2	ASSPPGGGSDGYT
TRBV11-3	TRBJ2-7	ASSTTGTSAYEQY
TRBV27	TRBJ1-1	ASTLTGGDTEAF
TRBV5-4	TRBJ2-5	ASSHSGGLETQY
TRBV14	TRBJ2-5	ASSQGAGVETQY
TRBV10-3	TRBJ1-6	AISDRQGEDSPLH
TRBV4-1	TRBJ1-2	ASSQDLGGRVDGYT
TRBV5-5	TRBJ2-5	ASSKSTGGRHETQY
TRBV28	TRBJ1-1	ASSKGQGVTEAF
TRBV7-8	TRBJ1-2	ASSLGTGVNGYT
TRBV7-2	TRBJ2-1	ASSLGTSGRPKF
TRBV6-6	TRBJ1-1	ASSYSRAENTEAF
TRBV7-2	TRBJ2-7	ASSWEAAKQY
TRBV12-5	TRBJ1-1	ASGLIQGLFPDAEAF
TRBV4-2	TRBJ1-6	ASSQGEGGSNSPLH
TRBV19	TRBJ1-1	ASSIDGTAMNTEAF
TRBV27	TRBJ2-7	ASSRDRNSYEQY
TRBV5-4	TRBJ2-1	ASSALGLAGAYNEQF
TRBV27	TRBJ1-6	ASSLGQNQIPLH
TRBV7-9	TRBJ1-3	ASRGVGSGNTIY
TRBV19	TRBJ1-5	ASSMSGQGYQPQH
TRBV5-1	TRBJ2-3	ASSPEGRGNIDTQY
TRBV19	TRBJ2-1	ASSRASGNYEQF
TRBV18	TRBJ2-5	ASSDGTGSGETQY
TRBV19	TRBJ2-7	ASSRRTGQSSYEQY
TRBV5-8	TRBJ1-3	ASSLVRTVRSGNTIY
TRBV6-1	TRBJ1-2	ASSDSPSYGYT
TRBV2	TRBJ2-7	ASSEALRLGRQGPLGEQY
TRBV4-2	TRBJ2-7	ASSLVYGVAGGYEQY
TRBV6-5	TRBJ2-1	ASSYLGSPSYNEQF
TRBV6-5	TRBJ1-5	ASSSGTTNQPQH
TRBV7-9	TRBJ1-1	ASSTQGENTEAF
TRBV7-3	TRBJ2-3	ASSQGGGAGDTQY
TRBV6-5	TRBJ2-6	ASSYQGGANVLT
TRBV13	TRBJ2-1	ASSLGPGTSGRPYNEQF
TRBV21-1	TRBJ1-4	ASSAGCLLF
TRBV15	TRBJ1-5	ATSGQGTQPQH
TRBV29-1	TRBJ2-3	SDRTASTDTQY
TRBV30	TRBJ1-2	AWDVGGRIYGYT